This T cell receptor beta chain was found in a study of cytomegalovirus exposure and HLA in healthy donors. The PCR employed 60 Vbeta primers together with 13 Jbeta primers. TCRdb's copy holds only in-frame clones and misses some; the assay was immunoSEQ multiplex PCR. The data hold 150,000 to 200,000 clones, with roughly 80% observed a single time. The V gene's germline CDR1 is MNHEY and CDR2 SVGAGI. This CDR3 region has 15 residues. Trimming left V 2 bases short and J 4 bases short, with 11 bases between. While unrecorded immune exposures were likely, the donors were nominally healthy when sampled. As concerns this clone: The antigen remains undetermined.

Study-level results: The investigators catalogued 150 to 200 TCR beta chains as cytomegalovirus-associated. It has been reported that TCR beta sequences accurately predicted the HLA-A and HLA-B alleles of most subjects. A later analysis showed HLA-associated TCR beta chains outstripping equally common others in clonal expansion.

The clonotype originates from a young man in good health and CMV-seronegative. The V gene is TRBV6-5, the J gene TRBJ1-4, with a tentative D call TRBD1 (5 bases). Sequencing was carried out using PBMCs. The CDR3 region has the DNA TGTGCCAGCAGTTACGGCAGGGCCCTTAATGAAAAACTGTTTTTT. As protein: CASSYGRALNEKLFF.